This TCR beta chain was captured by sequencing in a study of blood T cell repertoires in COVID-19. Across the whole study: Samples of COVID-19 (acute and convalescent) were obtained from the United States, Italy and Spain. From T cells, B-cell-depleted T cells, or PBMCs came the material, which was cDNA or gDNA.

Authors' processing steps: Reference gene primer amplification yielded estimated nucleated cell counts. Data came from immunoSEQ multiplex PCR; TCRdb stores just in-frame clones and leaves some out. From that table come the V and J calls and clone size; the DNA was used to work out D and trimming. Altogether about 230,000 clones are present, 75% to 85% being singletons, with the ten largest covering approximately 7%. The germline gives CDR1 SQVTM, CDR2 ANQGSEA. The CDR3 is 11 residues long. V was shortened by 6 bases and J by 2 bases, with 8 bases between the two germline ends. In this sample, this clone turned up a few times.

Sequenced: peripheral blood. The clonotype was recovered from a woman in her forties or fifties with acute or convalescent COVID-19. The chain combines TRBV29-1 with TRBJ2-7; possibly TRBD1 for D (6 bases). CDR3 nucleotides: TGCAGCGTACGGGACACCTACGAGCAGTACTTC. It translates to CSVRDTYEQYF.